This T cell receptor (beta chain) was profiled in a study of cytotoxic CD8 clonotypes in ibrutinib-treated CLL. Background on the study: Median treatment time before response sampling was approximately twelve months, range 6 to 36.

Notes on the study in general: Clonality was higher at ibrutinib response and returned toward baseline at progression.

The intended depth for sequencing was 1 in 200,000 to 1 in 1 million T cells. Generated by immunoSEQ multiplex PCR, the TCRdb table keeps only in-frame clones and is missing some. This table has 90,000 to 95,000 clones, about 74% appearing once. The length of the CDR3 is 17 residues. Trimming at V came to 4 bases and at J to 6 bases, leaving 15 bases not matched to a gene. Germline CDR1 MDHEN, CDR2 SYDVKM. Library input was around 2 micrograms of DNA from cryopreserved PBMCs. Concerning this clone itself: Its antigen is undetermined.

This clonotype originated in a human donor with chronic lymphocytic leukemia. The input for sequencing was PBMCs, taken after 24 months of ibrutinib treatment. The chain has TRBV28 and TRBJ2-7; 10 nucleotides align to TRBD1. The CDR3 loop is CASSWEWRDRGTGEQYF. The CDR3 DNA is TGTGCCAGCAGTTGGGAGTGGCGGGACAGGGGAACGGGCGAGCAGTACTTC.